The source of this T cell receptor (beta chain) is a study of cytomegalovirus exposure and HLA in healthy donors. The PCR made use of 60 Vbeta and 13 Jbeta primers. Assay used: immunoSEQ multiplex PCR; TCRdb lists only in-frame clones, some missing. This sample yields about 180,000 clones, of which 84% are seen a single time; roughly 5.2% belongs to the top ten. Regarding the study as a whole: Later genetic work tied a missense DCLRE1C variant to beta-chain V and J trimming. HLA allele associations emerged for under 20,000 TCR beta sequences in a later analysis, at 0.05 false discovery rate. In vitro assays verified that a few CMV-associated chains recognized CMV antigens specifically.

Germline values: CDR1 ENHRY, CDR2 SYGVKD. The CDR3 is made up of 15 amino acids. V was pared by 1 base and J by 3 bases, with 10 bases between. This clone was seen a handful of times. The target antigen is unknown. Every donor was a healthy person donating bone marrow. The sequenced sample was PBMCs. This sequence originates from a man between 18 and 29 years old in good health and CMV-seronegative. The chain is built from TRBV10-3 and TRBJ1-5, with D perhaps TRBD1 (5 bases). CDR3 amino acids: CAISELGDYNQPQHF. For the CDR3, the DNA is TGTGCCATCAGTGAGTTAGGGGACTACAATCAGCCCCAGCATTTT.